This T cell receptor (beta chain) was captured by sequencing in a study of cytomegalovirus exposure and HLA in healthy donors. The PCR had 60 Vbeta and 13 Jbeta primers. Some clones are missing from TCRdb's copy, which holds only in-frame ones; the method was immunoSEQ multiplex PCR. The sample includes about 250,000 clones, around 80% of them seen just once. The V segment lost 2 bases and the J segment 1 base; nucleotides outside the gene matches: 3. Germline CDR1 and CDR2: SNHLY and FYNNEI. This CDR3 spans 16 amino acids. Study-level findings and limits: According to the study, roughly 160 TCR beta chains were cytomegalovirus-associated.

About this clone: Its antigen is undetermined.

This sequence originates from a boy younger than 18 in good health and CMV-seronegative. V and J are TRBV2 and TRBJ2-2; 8 positions match TRBD1. Sequencing was done on a sample of PBMCs. As DNA, the CDR3 is TGTGCCAGCAGTGAATCCGGGACAGGGAACACCGGGGAGCTGTTTTTT. It codes for CASSESGTGNTGELFF. Full variable domain (outside the CDR3, taken from reference TRBV2 and TRBJ2-2): EPEVTQTPSHQVTQMGQEVILRCVPISNHLYFYWYRQILGQKVEFLVSFYNNEISEKSEIFDDQFSVERPDGSNFTLKIRSTKLEDSAMYFCASSESGTGNTGELFFGEGSRLTVL.